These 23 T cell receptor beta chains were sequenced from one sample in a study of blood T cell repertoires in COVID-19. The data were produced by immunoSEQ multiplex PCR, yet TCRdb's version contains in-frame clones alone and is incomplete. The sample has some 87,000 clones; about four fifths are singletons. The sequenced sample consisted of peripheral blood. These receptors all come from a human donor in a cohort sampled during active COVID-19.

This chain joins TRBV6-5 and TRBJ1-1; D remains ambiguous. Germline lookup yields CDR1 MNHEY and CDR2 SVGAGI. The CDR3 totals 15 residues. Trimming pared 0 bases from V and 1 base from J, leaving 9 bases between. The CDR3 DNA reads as TGTGCCAGCAGTTACTCGTGGGGAGGGAACACTGAAGCTTTCTTT. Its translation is CASSYSWGGNTEAFF.

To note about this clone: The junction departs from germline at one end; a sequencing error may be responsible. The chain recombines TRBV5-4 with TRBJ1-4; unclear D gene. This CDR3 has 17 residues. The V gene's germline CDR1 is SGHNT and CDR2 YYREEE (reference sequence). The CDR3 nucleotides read TGTGTCAGCAGCGGGGTTCCTGGGAGGGTTGATAATGAAAAACTGTTTTTT. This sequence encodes CVSSGVPGRVDNEKLFF. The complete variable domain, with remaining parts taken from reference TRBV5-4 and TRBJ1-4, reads ETGVTQSPTHLIKTRGQQVTLRCSSQSGHNTVSWYQQALGQGPQFIFQYYREEENGRGNFPPRFSGLQFPNYSSELNVNALELDDSALYLCVSSGVPGRVDNEKLFFGSGTQLSVL.

CDR3 loop: CASSRQGSSGMYEQYF. The CDR3 coding sequence is TGCGCCAGCAGCCGTCAGGGTTCTAGCGGGATGTACGAGCAGTACTTC. J is TRBJ2-7 and V is TRBV5-1; 9 positions match TRBD2. Looked up from germline, CDR1 is SGHRS and CDR2 is YFSETQ. CDR3 length equals 16 residues. Trimming removed 4 bases from V and 4 bases from J; junction bases left unmatched: 12.

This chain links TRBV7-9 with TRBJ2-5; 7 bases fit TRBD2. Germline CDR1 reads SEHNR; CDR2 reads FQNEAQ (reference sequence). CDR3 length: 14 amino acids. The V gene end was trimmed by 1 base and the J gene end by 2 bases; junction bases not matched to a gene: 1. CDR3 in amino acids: CASSLVGGQETQYF. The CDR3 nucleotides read TGTGCCAGCAGCTTAGTCGGGGGGCAAGAGACCCAGTACTTC. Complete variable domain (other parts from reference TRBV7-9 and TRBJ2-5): DTGVSQNPRHKITKRGQNVTFRCDPISEHNRLYWYRQTLGQGPEFLTYFQNEAQLEKSRLLSDRFSAERPKGSFSTLEIQRTEQGDSAMYLCASSLVGGQETQYFGPGTRLLVL.

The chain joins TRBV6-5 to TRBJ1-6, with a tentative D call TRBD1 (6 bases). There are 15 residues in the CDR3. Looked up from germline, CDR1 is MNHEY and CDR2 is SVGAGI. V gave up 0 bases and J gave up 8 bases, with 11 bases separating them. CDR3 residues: CASSYSGGGDSPLHF. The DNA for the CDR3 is TGTGCCAGCAGTTACTCAGGGGGTGGCGATTCACCCCTCCACTTT.

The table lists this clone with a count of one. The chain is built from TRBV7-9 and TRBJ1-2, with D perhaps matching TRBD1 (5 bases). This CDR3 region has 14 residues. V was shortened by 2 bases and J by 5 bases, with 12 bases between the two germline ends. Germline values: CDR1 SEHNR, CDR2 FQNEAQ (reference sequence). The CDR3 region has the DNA TGTGCCAGCAGCTTAATGACGGAGGGGTATGGCTACACCTTC. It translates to CASSLMTEGYGYTF.

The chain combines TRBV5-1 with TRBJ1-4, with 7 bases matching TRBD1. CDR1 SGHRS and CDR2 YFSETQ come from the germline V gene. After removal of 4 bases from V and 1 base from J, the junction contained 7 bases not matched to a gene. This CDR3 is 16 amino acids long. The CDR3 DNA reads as TGCGCCAGCAGCGGTGACAGGGTCGGAACTAATGAAAAACTGTTTTTT. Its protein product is CASSGDRVGTNEKLFF.

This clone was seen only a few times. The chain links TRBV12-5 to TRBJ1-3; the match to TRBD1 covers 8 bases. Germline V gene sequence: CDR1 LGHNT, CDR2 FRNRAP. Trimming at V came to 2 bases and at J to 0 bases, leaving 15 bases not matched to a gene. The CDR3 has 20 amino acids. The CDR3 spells CASGLPHRETGVYSGNTIYF. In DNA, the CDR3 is TGTGCTAGTGGTTTGCCCCACAGGGAGACAGGGGTTTACTCTGGAAACACCATATATTTT.

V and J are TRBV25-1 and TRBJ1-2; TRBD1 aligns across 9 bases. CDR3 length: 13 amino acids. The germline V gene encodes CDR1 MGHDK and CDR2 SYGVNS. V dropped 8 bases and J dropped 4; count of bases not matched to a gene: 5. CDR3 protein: CASSGQGGYGYTF. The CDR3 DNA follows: TGTGCCAGCTCGGGACAGGGTGGCTATGGCTACACCTTC.

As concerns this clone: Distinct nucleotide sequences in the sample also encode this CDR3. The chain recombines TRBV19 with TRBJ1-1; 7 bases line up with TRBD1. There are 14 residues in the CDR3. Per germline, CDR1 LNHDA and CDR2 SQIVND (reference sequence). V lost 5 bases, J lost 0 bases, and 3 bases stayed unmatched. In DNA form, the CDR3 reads TGTGCCAGTAGTCTGGGACAGCTGAACACTGAAGCTTTCTTT. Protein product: CASSLGQLNTEAFF.

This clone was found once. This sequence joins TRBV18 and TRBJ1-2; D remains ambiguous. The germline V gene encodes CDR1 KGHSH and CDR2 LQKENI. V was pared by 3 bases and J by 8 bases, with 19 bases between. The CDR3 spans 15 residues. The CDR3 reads CASSPPGLTIVGYTF. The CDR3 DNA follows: TGTGCCAGCTCACCTCCAGGCTTGACGATTGTGGGCTACACCTTC.

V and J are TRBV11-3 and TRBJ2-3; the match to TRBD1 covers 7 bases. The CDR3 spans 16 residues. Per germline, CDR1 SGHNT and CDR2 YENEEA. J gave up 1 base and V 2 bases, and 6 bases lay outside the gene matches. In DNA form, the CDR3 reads TGTGCCAGCAGCTTAAACAGGGGCGGTGGCACAGATACGCAGTATTTT. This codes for CASSLNRGGGTDTQYF.

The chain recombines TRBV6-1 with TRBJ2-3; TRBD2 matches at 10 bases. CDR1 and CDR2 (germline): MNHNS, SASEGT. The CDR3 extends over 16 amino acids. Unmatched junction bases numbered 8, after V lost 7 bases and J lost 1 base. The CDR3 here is CASMEAGGAGTDTQYF. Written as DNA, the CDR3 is TGTGCCAGCATGGAAGCGGGAGGGGCTGGCACAGATACGCAGTATTTT.

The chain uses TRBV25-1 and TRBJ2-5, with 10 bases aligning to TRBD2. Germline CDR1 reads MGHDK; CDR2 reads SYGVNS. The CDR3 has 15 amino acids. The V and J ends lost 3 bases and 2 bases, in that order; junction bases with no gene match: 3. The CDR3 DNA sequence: TGTGCCAGCAGTGATCCGGGACTAGCGCAAGAGACCCAGTACTTC. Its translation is CASSDPGLAQETQYF.

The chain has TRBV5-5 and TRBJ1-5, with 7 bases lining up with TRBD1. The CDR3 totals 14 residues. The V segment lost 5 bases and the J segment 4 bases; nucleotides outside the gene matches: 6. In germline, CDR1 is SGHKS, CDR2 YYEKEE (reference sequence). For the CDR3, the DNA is TGTGCCAGCAGTCCGGGACAGCTTAATCAGCCCCAGCATTTT. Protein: CASSPGQLNQPQHF. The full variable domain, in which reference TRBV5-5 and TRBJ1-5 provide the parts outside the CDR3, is DAGVTQSPTHLIKTRGQQVTLRCSPISGHKSVSWYQQVLGQGPQFIFQYYEKEERGRGNFPDRFSARQFPNYSSELNVNALLLGDSALYLCASSPGQLNQPQHFGDGTRLSIL.

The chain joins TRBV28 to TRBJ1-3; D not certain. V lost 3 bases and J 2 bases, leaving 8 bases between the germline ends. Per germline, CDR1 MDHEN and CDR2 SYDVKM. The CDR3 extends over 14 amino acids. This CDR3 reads CASSLSGTGNTIYF. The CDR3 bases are TGTGCCAGCAGTTTGTCCGGGACTGGAAACACCATATATTTT.

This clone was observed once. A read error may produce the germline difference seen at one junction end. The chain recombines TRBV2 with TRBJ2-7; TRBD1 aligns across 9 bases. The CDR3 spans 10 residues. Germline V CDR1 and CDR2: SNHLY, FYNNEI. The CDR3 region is CASSERDRDF. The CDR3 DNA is TGTGCCAGCAGTGAGCGGGACAGGGACTTC. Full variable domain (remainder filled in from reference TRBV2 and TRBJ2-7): EPEVTQTPSHQVTQMGQEVILRCVPISNHLYFYWYRQILGQKVEFLVSFYNNEISEKSEIFDDQFSVERPDGSNFTLKIRSTKLEDSAMYFCASSERDRDFGPGTRLTVT.

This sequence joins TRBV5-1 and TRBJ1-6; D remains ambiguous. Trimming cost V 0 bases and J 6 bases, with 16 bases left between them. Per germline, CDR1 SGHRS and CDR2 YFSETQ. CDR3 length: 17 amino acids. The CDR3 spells CASSLEASGVANSPLHF. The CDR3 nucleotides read TGCGCCAGCAGCTTGGAAGCCAGTGGAGTTGCTAATTCACCCCTCCACTTT.

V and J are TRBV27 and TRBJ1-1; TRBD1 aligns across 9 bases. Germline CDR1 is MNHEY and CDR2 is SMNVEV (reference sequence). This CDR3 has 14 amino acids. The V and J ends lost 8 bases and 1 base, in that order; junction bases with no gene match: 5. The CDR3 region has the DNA TGTGCCAGCGGACAGGGGTTCGGGAACACTGAAGCTTTCTTT. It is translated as CASGQGFGNTEAFF.

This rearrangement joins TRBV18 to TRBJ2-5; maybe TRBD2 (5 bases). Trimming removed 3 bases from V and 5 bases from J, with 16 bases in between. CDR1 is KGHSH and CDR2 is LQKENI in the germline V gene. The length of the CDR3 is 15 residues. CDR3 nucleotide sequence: TGTGCCAGCTCACCCGGAGCGGCTGGGTTTGAGACCCAGTACTTC. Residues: CASSPGAAGFETQYF.

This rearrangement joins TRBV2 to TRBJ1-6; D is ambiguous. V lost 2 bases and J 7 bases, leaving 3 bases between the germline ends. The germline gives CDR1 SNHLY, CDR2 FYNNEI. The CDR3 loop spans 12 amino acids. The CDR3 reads CASSETNSPLHF. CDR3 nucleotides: TGTGCCAGCAGTGAAACAAATTCACCCCTCCACTTT.

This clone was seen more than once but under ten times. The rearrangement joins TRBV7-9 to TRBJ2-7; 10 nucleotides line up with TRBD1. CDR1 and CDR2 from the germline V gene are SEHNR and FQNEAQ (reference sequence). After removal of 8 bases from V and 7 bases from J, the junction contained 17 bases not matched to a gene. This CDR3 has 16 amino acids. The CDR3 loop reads CASSRTGGQGLSEQYF. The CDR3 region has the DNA TGTGCCAGCTCCCGCACGGGGGGACAGGGGTTGAGTGAGCAGTACTTC.

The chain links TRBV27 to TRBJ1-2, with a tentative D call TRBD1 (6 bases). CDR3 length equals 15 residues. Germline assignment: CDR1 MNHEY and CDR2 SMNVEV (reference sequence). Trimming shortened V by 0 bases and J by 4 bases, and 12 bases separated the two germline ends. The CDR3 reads CASSLSTGSVYGYTF. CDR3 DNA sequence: TGTGCCAGCAGTTTATCTACAGGGTCAGTCTATGGCTACACCTTC.